These 8 T cell receptor beta chains share one sample of origin, sequenced in a study of beta chain features in type 1 diabetes. The whole isolated RNA underwent reverse transcription, so sequencing captured expressed TCRB transcripts. Only in-frame clones appear in the TCRdb table, and some are missing; sequencing was by immunoSEQ multiplex PCR. Of about 320,000 clones listed, about 15% are singletons. Source material: central memory CD4+ T cells from blood. These receptors all come from a young man in good health.

V usage is TRBV27 and J usage is TRBJ2-1, with D possibly matching TRBD2 (6 bases). With 2 bases removed from V and 6 bases from J, the gap between germline ends came to 11 bases. The CDR3 length is 14 residues. The germline V gene encodes CDR1 MNHEY and CDR2 SMNVEV (reference sequence). The CDR3 bases are TGTGCCAGCAGTTTAACGCAGGGAGGCAATGAGCAGTTCTTC. Translation gives CASSLTQGGNEQFF.

This clone was seen only a few times. V usage is TRBV11-3 and J usage is TRBJ2-1, with TRBD1 identical over 8 bases. The CDR3 contains 15 residues. Germline lookup yields CDR1 SGHNT and CDR2 YENEEA. The junction had 4 bases not matched to a gene; V was cut back by 3 bases and J by 3 bases. The CDR3 protein is CASSFRTGRYNEQFF. DNA for the CDR3: TGTGCCAGCAGCTTTAGGACAGGGCGCTACAATGAGCAGTTCTTC.

The V gene is TRBV7-8, the J gene TRBJ2-5, with D possibly being TRBD2 (6 bases). With 5 bases removed from V and 2 bases from J, the gap between germline ends came to 12 bases. Germline V lookup: CDR1 SGHVS, CDR2 FQNEAQ. This CDR3 spans 14 amino acids. The CDR3 here is CASSPGTAQETQYF. The CDR3 DNA reads as TGTGCCAGCAGCCCGGGGACTGCTCAAGAGACCCAGTACTTC.

The gene calls are TRBV7-2 and TRBJ2-2, with 11 bases identical to TRBD2. This CDR3 contains 17 residues. Trimming cost V 3 bases and J 6 bases; bases outside gene matches: 9. CDR1 SGHTA and CDR2 FQGNSA come from the germline V gene. The CDR3 is CASSLASGGPGAGELFF. DNA of the CDR3: TGTGCCAGCAGCTTGGCTAGCGGGGGGCCCGGGGCCGGGGAGCTGTTTTTT.

This clone was seen a few times. The CDR3 nucleotides read TGTGCCAGCAGTGGAGGGACCAACAATGAGCAGTTCTTC. It specifies CASSGGTNNEQFF. The rearrangement links TRBV5-4 to TRBJ2-1, with D perhaps matching TRBD2 (6 bases). The V gene lost 5 bases and the J gene lost 5 bases, with 11 bases spanning the gap. The germline CDR1 and CDR2 sequences are SGHNT and YYREEE (reference sequence). The CDR3 has 13 amino acids.

The chain combines TRBV10-3 with TRBJ2-2; D perhaps matches TRBD1 (5 bases). CDR3 length equals 18 residues. Trimming pared 2 bases from V and 4 bases from J, leaving 20 bases between. Germline V gene sequence: CDR1 ENHRY, CDR2 SYGVKD. The CDR3 loop reads CAISELPPTATGTGELFF. CDR3 nucleotide sequence: TGTGCCATCAGTGAGCTTCCCCCGACAGCCACAGGCACCGGGGAGCTGTTTTTT.

This clone was counted only a few times. The chain couples TRBV5-6 to TRBJ2-3; 11 bases align to TRBD2. The CDR3 is made up of 16 amino acids. The V and J ends lost 1 base and 9 bases, in that order; junction bases with no gene match: 10. The germline V gene encodes CDR1 SGHDT and CDR2 YYEEEE. The CDR3 DNA reads as TGTGCCAGCAGCTTGTATCGTTCTAGCGGGAGGCGGACGCAGTATTTT. Its protein product is CASSLYRSSGRRTQYF.

The gene calls are TRBV2 and TRBJ1-2; D possibly corresponds to TRBD1 (6 bases). The CDR3 has 14 residues. V lost 4 bases and J lost 4, with 13 bases in between. Germline V gives CDR1 SNHLY, CDR2 FYNNEI. CDR3 sequence: CASSGWDMGYGYTF. Here the CDR3 DNA reads TGTGCCAGCAGTGGGTGGGACATGGGCTATGGCTACACCTTC.